The rows below give T cell receptor beta chains drawn from one sample of a study of PD-L1 blockade in urothelial cancer. The method was immunoSEQ multiplex PCR; TCRdb's version includes in-frame clones alone and lacks a portion of them. The sample has about 69,000 clones; 70% to 90% are singletons. Sequenced here: PBMCs, sampled around atezolizumab (anti-PD-L1) treatment. Receptors originate from a man aged 55 to 70 with urothelial cancer. CDR3s include the opening cysteine and the closing phenylalanine or tryptophan. D genes are given only for firm matches. Rows give clone size only sometimes, using once, few, many, or a class for an expanded clone.

V gene	clone size	J gene	D gene	CDR3 DNA	CDR3 protein
TRBV2	.	TRBJ2-3	.	TGTGCCAGCAGCTTTGAACAGGGAACTAGCACAGATACGCAGTATTTT	CASSFEQGTSTDTQYF
TRBV27	.	TRBJ2-7	TRBD1	TGTGCCAGCAGTCCCGGACAGGGTTACGAGCAGTACTTC	CASSPGQGYEQYF
TRBV7-2	once	TRBJ2-3	.	TGTGCCAGCAGCTTACTCGGCGGGACCGATACGCAGTATTTT	CASSLLGGTDTQYF
TRBV2	.	TRBJ2-1	.	TGTGCCAGCAGTGAAGAGAGAGCGAATGAGCAGTTCTTC	CASSEERANEQFF
TRBV7-2	.	TRBJ1-6	TRBD1	TGTGCCAGCAGCTTAGGACAGGGACGCTATAATTCACCCCTCCACTTT	CASSLGQGRYNSPLHF
TRBV5-6	.	TRBJ2-5	.	TGTGCCAGCAGCTTGGCCGCCAGGGAAGAGACCCAGTACTTC	CASSLAAREETQYF
TRBV5-8	.	TRBJ2-3	.	TGTGCCAGCAGCCTACCCGATGCGAGCACAGATACGCAGTATTTT	CASSLPDASTDTQYF
TRBV7-2	.	TRBJ2-5	.	TGTGCCAGCAGCTCAACAACACAGACCCAGTACTTC	CASSSTTQTQYF
TRBV11-2	.	TRBJ2-3	TRBD2	TGTGCCAGCAGCTTAGAGTCGGGCGGGAGAACAAAGAGTACGCAGTATTTT	CASSLESGGRTKSTQYF
TRBV4-3	.	TRBJ2-1	.	TGCGCCAGCAGCCAAGAAACAGGGTACAATGAGCAGTTCTTC	CASSQETGYNEQFF
TRBV2	.	TRBJ1-4	TRBD1	TGTGCCAGCAGTAGGACAGGGGCTACTAATGAAAAACTGTTTTTT	CASSRTGATNEKLFF
TRBV28	few	TRBJ2-7	.	TGTGCCAGCAGTTACGGACTATACGAGCAGTACTTC	CASSYGLYEQYF
TRBV2	.	TRBJ2-5	TRBD2	TGTGCCAGCAGTTCGACTAGCGGGAGGGCCGTAGAGACCCAGTACTTC	CASSSTSGRAVETQYF
TRBV5-6	.	TRBJ2-3	TRBD1	TGTGCCAGCAGCTCGGGGACAGGGTGGAGCACAGATACGCAGTATTTT	CASSSGTGWSTDTQYF
TRBV6-1	.	TRBJ1-2	TRBD1	TGTGCCAGCAGTGTTTCCGGGACAGGGTACTATGGCTACACCTTC	CASSVSGTGYYGYTF